These 10 T cell receptor beta chains came from one sample sequenced in a study of OX40 agonist ivuxolimab in advanced cancers. Library preparation used the immunoSEQ multiplex PCR assay. Held by TCRdb, this immuneACCESS table contains in-frame sequences only and omits some clones. Under half of the omission traces to an unresolved V gene where checked; the cause of the rest is unknown. In this sample the table shows 60,000 to 65,000 clones, 80% to 95% of which occur a single time. The top ten constitute around 25% of the sample. This specimen was CD4+ or CD8+ T cells sorted from blood, taken in a trial of the OX40 agonist ivuxolimab. These receptor sequences come from an adult with an advanced solid tumor such as melanoma, head and neck, liver or kidney cancer.

The chain is built from TRBV30 and TRBJ1-3; D might be TRBD1 (6 bases). The CDR3 extends over 15 amino acids. Germline CDR1 reads GTSNPN; CDR2 reads SVGIG (reference sequence). Trimming pared 1 base from V and 4 bases from J, leaving 14 bases between. The CDR3 here is CAWSAGDPGGNTIYF. The CDR3 DNA is TGTGCCTGGAGTGCAGGGGACCCTGGGGGAAACACCATATATTTT. Full variable domain (missing parts from reference TRBV30 and TRBJ1-3): SQTIHQWPATLVQPVGSPLSLECTVEGTSNPNLYWYRQAAGRGLQLLFYSVGIGQISSEVPQNLSASRPQDRQFILSSKKLLLSDSGFYLCAWSAGDPGGNTIYFGEGSWLTVV.

The rearrangement links TRBV27 to TRBJ2-1; 7 nucleotides match TRBD2. CDR3 size: 15 residues. V was clipped by 1 base and J by 5 bases; unmatched bases: 5. The germline gives CDR1 MNHEY, CDR2 SMNVEV (reference sequence). Here the CDR3 reads CASSLYLADHNEQFF. CDR3 nucleotides: TGTGCCAGCAGTTTATACCTAGCGGACCACAATGAGCAGTTCTTC.

The V and J genes are TRBV15 and TRBJ2-5; no firm D call. The CDR3 spans 16 residues. Trimming stripped 0 bases from V and 5 bases from J, with 16 bases between. CDR1 and CDR2 from the germline V gene are LNHNV and YYDKDF (reference sequence). The CDR3 spells CATSRDSGEVRETQYF. For the CDR3, the DNA is TGTGCCACCAGCAGAGACAGTGGCGAGGTTAGGGAGACCCAGTACTTC. Looking up the rest from reference TRBV15 and TRBJ2-5 gives the full variable domain: DAMVIQNPRYQVTQFGKPVTLSCSQTLNHNVMYWYQQKSSQAPKLLFHYYDKDFNNEADTPDNFQSRRPNTSFCFLDIRSPGLGDTAMYLCATSRDSGEVRETQYFGPGTRLLVL.

V usage is TRBV2 and J usage is TRBJ2-7; 7 nucleotides agree with TRBD2. The CDR3 runs to 15 residues. V trimming: 5 bases; J trimming: 4 bases; junction bases outside the gene matches: 11. Germline values: CDR1 SNHLY, CDR2 FYNNEI. The CDR3 protein is CASSPGAGVLYEQYF. The CDR3 coding sequence is TGTGCCAGCAGTCCCGGGGCGGGAGTTTTGTACGAGCAGTACTTC.

V and J are TRBV19 and TRBJ2-7; D possibly corresponds to TRBD2 (6 bases). The germline gives CDR1 LNHDA, CDR2 SQIVND (reference sequence). V lost 5 bases and J lost 0, with 14 bases in between. The length of the CDR3 is 15 residues. CDR3 in amino acids: CASSLGSGSSYEQYF. CDR3 nucleotide sequence: TGTGCCAGTAGTTTGGGTAGCGGCAGCTCCTACGAGCAGTACTTC.

This chain links TRBV14 with TRBJ2-2; possible D gene TRBD1, 5 bases. Germline V gene lookup returns CDR1 SGHDN and CDR2 FVKESK. The CDR3 is 15 residues long. With 1 base removed from V and 8 bases from J, the gap between germline ends came to 14 bases. CDR3 in DNA: TGTGCCAGCAGCCAAGTTGCAGGGTCGAGAGGGGAGCTGTTTTTT. Translation: CASSQVAGSRGELFF.

V and J are TRBV27 and TRBJ2-5; 12 nucleotides line up with TRBD2. The CDR3 consists of 12 residues. Trimming cost V 5 bases and J 11 bases; bases outside gene matches: 3. Germline CDR1 reads MNHEY; CDR2 reads SMNVEV (reference sequence). DNA of the CDR3: TGTGCCAGCAGTCGACTAGCGGGAGAGCAGTACTTC. This translates into CASSRLAGEQYF.

The rearrangement uses TRBV7-8 and TRBJ1-5; D not certain. V dropped 5 bases and J dropped 0 bases, with 17 bases sitting between them. The CDR3 length is 17 residues. Germline V gene sequence: CDR1 SGHVS, CDR2 FQNEAQ. The CDR3 bases are TGTGCCAGCAGCCCGCTAATAGGCAGTATTAGCAATCAGCCCCAGCATTTT. Its translation is CASSPLIGSISNQPQHF.

The rearrangement links TRBV27 to TRBJ2-2; D is uncertain. The germline CDR1 and CDR2 sequences are MNHEY and SMNVEV (reference sequence). The CDR3 covers 11 residues. Trimming shortened V by 7 bases and J by 6 bases, and 6 bases separated the two germline ends. The DNA of the CDR3 is TGTGCCAGCACCACTTCCGGGGAGCTGTTTTTT. It translates to CASTTSGELFF.

The rearrangement joins TRBV9 to TRBJ2-3; a weak D match, TRBD2 (5 bases). The CDR3 totals 15 residues. V dropped 7 bases and J dropped 0 bases, with 15 bases sitting between them. Per germline, CDR1 SGDLS and CDR2 YYNGEE. CDR3 loop: CASASGYTSTDTQYF. The CDR3 region has the DNA TGTGCCAGCGCGTCGGGGTACACTAGCACAGATACGCAGTATTTT. Full variable domain (outside the CDR3, taken from reference TRBV9 and TRBJ2-3): DSGVTQTPKHLITATGQRVTLRCSPRSGDLSVYWYQQSLDQGLQFLIQYYNGEERAKGNILERFSAQQFPDLHSELNLSSLELGDSALYFCASASGYTSTDTQYFGPGTRLTVL.